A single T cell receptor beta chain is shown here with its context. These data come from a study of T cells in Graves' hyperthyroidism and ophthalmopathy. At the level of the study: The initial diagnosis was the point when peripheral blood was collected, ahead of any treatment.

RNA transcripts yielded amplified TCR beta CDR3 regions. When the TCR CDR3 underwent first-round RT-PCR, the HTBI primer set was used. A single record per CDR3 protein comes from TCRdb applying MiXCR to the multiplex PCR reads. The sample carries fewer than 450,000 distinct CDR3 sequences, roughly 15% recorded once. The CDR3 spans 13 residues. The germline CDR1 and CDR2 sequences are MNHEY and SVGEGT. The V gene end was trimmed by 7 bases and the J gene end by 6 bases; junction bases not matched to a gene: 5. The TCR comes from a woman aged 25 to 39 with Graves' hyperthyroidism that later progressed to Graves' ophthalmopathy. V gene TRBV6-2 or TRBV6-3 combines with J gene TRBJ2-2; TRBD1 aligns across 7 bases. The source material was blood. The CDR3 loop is CASKTGSSGELFF. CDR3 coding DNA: TGTGCCAGCAAGACAGGGTCATCCGGGGAGCTGTTTTTT.